This TCR beta chain was observed in a study of response to subunit inactivated influenza vaccine. TCRdb redid the calling of the RT-PCR reads with MiXCR, one entry per CDR3 protein. Found here are about 700,000 distinct CDR3 sequences, approximately 14% of them singletons; the top ten hold about 9.9%. Study outcomes and limitations: Authors suggested each seasonal flu vaccination may recruit only limited numbers of new T cells.

A remark on this clonotype: No antigen is known for it.

CDR1 is WNHNN, CDR2 SYGVQD, per germline (reference sequence). V gave up 3 bases and J gave up 4 bases, with 9 bases separating them. The CDR3 loop spans 13 amino acids. The receptor's source is a man aged 45-60 years who received an inactivated influenza vaccine. The genes are TRBV10-1 and TRBJ1-2; D is ambiguous. Sequenced material: PBMCs from blood, taken less than 13 days after vaccination. CDR3 nucleotides: TGCGCCAGCAGTGATTTTGACGGCTATGGCTACACCTTC. Amino acids: CASSDFDGYGYTF.